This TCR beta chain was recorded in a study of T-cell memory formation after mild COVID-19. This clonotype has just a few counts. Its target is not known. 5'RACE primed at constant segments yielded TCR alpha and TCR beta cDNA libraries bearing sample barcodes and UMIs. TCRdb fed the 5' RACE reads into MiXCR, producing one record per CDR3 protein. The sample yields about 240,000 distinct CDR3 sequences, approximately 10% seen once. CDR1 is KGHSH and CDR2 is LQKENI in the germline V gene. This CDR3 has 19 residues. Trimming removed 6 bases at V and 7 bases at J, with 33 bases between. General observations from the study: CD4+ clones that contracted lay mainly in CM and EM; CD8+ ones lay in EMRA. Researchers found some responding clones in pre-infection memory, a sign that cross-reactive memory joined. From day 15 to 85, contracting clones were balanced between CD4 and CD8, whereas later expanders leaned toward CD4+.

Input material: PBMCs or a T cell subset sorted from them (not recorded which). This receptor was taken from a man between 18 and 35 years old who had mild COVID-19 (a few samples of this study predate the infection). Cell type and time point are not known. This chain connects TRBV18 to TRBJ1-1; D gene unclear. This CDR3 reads CASSPLAVGGQFGFGEAFF. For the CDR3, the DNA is TGTGCCAGCTCCCCGCTTGCAGTCGGAGGGCAGTTCGGATTTGGTGAAGCTTTCTTT.